These 4 T cell receptor beta chains originate from one sample sequenced in a study of HIV-infected patients and healthy controls. Using its own MiXCR run on the 5' RACE reads, TCRdb lists one record per CDR3 protein. The data contain roughly 70,000 distinct CDR3 sequences, about 16% of them singletons. The sample comprised CD4+ T cells from blood. The receptors here all came from a human donor in good health.

The J gene is TRBJ2-7, the V gene TRBV20-1, with TRBD2 identical over 11 bases. The CDR3 totals 19 residues. V was clipped by 2 bases and J by 0 bases; unmatched bases: 15. Germline V gene sequence: CDR1 DFQATT, CDR2 SNEGSKA (reference sequence). The CDR3 is CSARRLAGGLTSSSYEQYF. The CDR3 coding sequence is TGCAGTGCTAGAAGGCTAGCGGGGGGTCTTACCTCAAGCTCCTACGAGCAGTACTTC.

The gene calls are TRBV6-1 and TRBJ1-4, with TRBD1 identical over 7 bases. Losses at the gene ends were 7 bases for V and 7 bases for J; bases not matched to a gene: 18. CDR3 length equals 17 residues. Germline CDR1 MNHNS, CDR2 SASEGT. The CDR3 region is CASTDPRRQGGREKLFF. DNA for the CDR3: TGTGCCAGCACCGACCCACGAAGACAGGGAGGTCGTGAAAAACTGTTTTTT.

There are a few counts of this clonotype. The chain combines TRBV13 with TRBJ2-3; TRBD1 might be the D (6 bases). The V gene lost 2 bases and the J gene lost 6 bases, with 12 bases spanning the gap. The CDR3 spans 14 residues. Per germline, CDR1 PRHDT and CDR2 FYEKMQ (reference sequence). The chain's CDR3 is CASSLQGLADTQYF. CDR3 bases: TGTGCCAGCAGCTTACAGGGGCTCGCTGATACGCAGTATTTT.

This clonotype occurred a few times. The rearrangement uses TRBV11-2 and TRBJ1-1; TRBD1 might be the D (6 bases). The V end was cut by 2 bases, the J end by 5 bases, with 12 bases between. CDR1 SGHAT and CDR2 FQNNGV come from the germline V gene. CDR3 length equals 14 residues. This CDR3 reads CASSLWPQGTEAFF. CDR3 sequence (DNA): TGTGCCAGCAGCTTATGGCCCCAGGGGACTGAAGCTTTCTTT.